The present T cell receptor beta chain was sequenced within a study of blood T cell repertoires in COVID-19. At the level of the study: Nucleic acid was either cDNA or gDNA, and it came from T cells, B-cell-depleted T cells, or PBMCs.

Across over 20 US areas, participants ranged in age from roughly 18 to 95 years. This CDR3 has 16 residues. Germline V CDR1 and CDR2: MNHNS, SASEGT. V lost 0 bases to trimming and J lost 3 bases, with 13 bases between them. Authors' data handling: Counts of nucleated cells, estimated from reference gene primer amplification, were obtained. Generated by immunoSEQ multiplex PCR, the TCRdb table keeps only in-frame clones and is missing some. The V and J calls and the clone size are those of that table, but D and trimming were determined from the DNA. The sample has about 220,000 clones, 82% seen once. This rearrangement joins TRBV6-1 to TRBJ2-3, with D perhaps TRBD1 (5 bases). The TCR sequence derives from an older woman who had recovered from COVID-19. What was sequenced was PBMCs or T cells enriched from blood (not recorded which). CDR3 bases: TGTGCCAGCAGTGAAGCGCTCTGGCAGGGAACAGATACGCAGTATTTT. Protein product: CASSEALWQGTDTQYF.